Listed below are T cell receptor beta chains from one sample, sequenced in a study of T-cell reconstitution after alpha-beta-depleted transplantation in children. TCRdb reprocessed the PCR reads with MiXCR, giving one entry per CDR3 protein. The sample yields approximately 210,000 distinct CDR3 sequences, just over 14% seen once. The material sequenced was PBMCs from the stem cell graft donor, taken from the stem cell graft. The receptor source for this set is a human donor who donated a stem cell graft to a child with acute lymphoblastic leukemia. Both conserved end residues are part of each CDR3. D genes are given only for firm matches.

.	TRBV7-9	TRBJ2-2	CASSLALRGSNTGELFF
.	TRBV7-9	TRBJ2-3	CASSLSPRGSRDTQYF
TRBD2	TRBV12-3/TRBV12-4	TRBJ2-1	CASSLVIGVSSLAGGPSYNEQFF
TRBD1	TRBV18	TRBJ1-2	CASSTGQGALNYGYTF
TRBD2	TRBV28	TRBJ2-1	CASSLRTSEPFF
.	TRBV29-1	TRBJ1-2	CSDAGQTLRGYTF
.	TRBV4-2	TRBJ2-7	CASSLDSRWQYF
.	TRBV20-1	TRBJ2-6	CSAAPGSPSSGANVLTF
.	TRBV5-1	TRBJ2-2	CASSYMVGGELFF
TRBD2	TRBV20-1	TRBJ2-3	CSAPPEGGRSTDTQYF
.	TRBV5-1	TRBJ2-5	CASSLSERSQETQYF
.	TRBV7-9	TRBJ1-1	CASSRRGDLAFF
TRBD2	TRBV11-2	TRBJ2-1	CASSSTSGRGDEQFF
.	TRBV7-8	TRBJ2-2	CASSENTGELFF
TRBD1	TRBV10-3	TRBJ2-7	CAINPAGTGLYEQYF
.	TRBV5-1	TRBJ1-1	CASSSVRGGTEAFF
.	TRBV7-2	TRBJ2-5	CASSLGRGGETQYF
.	TRBV5-1	TRBJ2-3	CASSLDEGVDTQYF
.	TRBV2	TRBJ1-2	CASNRAWSASSGGYTF
TRBD2	TRBV2	TRBJ2-3	CASRLTSVSTDTQYF
TRBD2	TRBV10-2	TRBJ2-7	CASAETSGDGVSYEQYF
.	TRBV5-1	TRBJ2-1	CASSSNGGGPEGEQFF
.	TRBV7-6	TRBJ1-1	CASSLGALVTEAFF
.	TRBV7-9	TRBJ2-1	CASSSRGMGSSYNEQFF
.	TRBV7-9	TRBJ2-1	CASSLLGTGDNEQFF
TRBD1	TRBV20-1	TRBJ1-1	CSARETGGVGTEAFF
.	TRBV7-6	TRBJ1-1	CASSLGGLEPEAFF
.	TRBV6-5	TRBJ1-4	CASSPLYGPTNEKLFF
.	TRBV20-1	TRBJ1-5	CSASSFGPYSNQPQHF
.	TRBV12-3/TRBV12-4	TRBJ2-5	CASRHTGLIQETQYF
.	TRBV30	TRBJ2-7	CAWSPGANYEQYF
TRBD2	TRBV6-1	TRBJ2-2	CASSARSSGRTYTGELFF
.	TRBV5-1	TRBJ2-7	CASSLEGPGEGEQYF
.	TRBV7-6	TRBJ1-4	CASSLTRGFAEKLFF
TRBD2	TRBV10-3	TRBJ2-1	CAISESTSGMYNEQFF
TRBD1	TRBV5-5	TRBJ2-7	CASSQGQGSKDQYF
TRBD2	TRBV20-1	TRBJ2-1	CSARDHWLAGVLNEQFF
.	TRBV6-1	TRBJ1-1	CASSPTVFRNTEAFF
.	TRBV12-3/TRBV12-4	TRBJ2-1	CASSFWVNEQFF
TRBD2	TRBV6-5	TRBJ2-3	CASSYSRTSGSTNGWYF
TRBD1	TRBV28	TRBJ2-7	CASSPGQGARYEQYF
TRBD2	TRBV5-5	TRBJ2-2	CASSLLGGENTGELFF
TRBD1	TRBV20-1	TRBJ2-3	CSAHDRGLKYTQYF
TRBD1	TRBV12-3/TRBV12-4	TRBJ2-4	CASSLGTGAGDIQYF
.	TRBV5-1	TRBJ2-7	CASSPGTDTYEQYF
.	TRBV12-3/TRBV12-4	TRBJ2-7	CASSTLRGHLGEQYF
.	TRBV5-1	TRBJ2-5	CASSLGQTQAETQYF
.	TRBV10-1	TRBJ2-5	CASSGPSLETQYF
TRBD1	TRBV12-3/TRBV12-4	TRBJ2-1	CASSLRTGGYNEQFF
.	TRBV7-9	TRBJ1-4	CASSLIKADEKLFF
TRBD2	TRBV29-1	TRBJ2-3	CSVEGTSGGSTDTQYF
TRBD2	TRBV5-1	TRBJ2-3	CASSLELAGGTDTQYF